This T cell receptor beta chain derives from a study of shared clonotypes between healthy human individuals. TCRdb keeps only in-frame clones here, not all; method: immunoSEQ multiplex PCR. There are under 2.5 million clones in the sample; 92% occur only once, and about 0.36% lies in the top ten. This CDR3 comprises 17 residues. The germline CDR1 and CDR2 sequences are LGHNA and YSLEER. V was trimmed by 0 bases and J by 7 bases, leaving 21 bases between them. The chain joins TRBV4-3 to TRBJ2-5; D might be TRBD2 (6 bases). Sequenced sample: naive CD4+ T cells from PBMCs. Subset described: CD45RA+ positively selected. This receptor was identified in a man aged 18 to 30 in good health. Some clones in this sample may be carry-over from other donors' samples. The CDR3 reads CASSQDPPGTSSGTQYF. The CDR3 bases are TGCGCCAGCAGCCAAGACCCCCCCGGGACTTCCTCCGGGACCCAGTACTTC.